This T cell receptor beta chain was captured by sequencing in a study of radiation and T cells in renal cell carcinoma. Study-wide results and limits: Top tumor clonotypes rose in blood 2 weeks post-radiation, then contracted.

The CDR3 is 15 residues long. Losses at the gene ends were 2 bases for V and 4 bases for J; bases not matched to a gene: 8. In germline, CDR1 is SGHAT, CDR2 FQNNGV. This clone appeared a single time. The antigen is unknown. The time point here: baseline pretreatment blood. Documented treatment: 15 Gy SBRT to primary tumor, nephrectomy 4 weeks later. The protocol was immunoSEQ multiplex PCR, while the TCRdb copy is restricted to in-frame clones and leaves out a portion. The sample has about 91,000 clones, 70% to 85% seen once; the top ten hold around 6.7%. This TCR was recovered from a man aged 55 to 70 with renal cell carcinoma. The sequencing here drew on blood, taken from a patient whose treatment included radiotherapy and nephrectomy. The genes are TRBV11-2 and TRBJ2-7, with 7 bases identical to TRBD1. CDR3 DNA: TGTGCCAGCAGCTTACCCCGGACAGGCCGGTACGAGCAGTACTTC. Protein: CASSLPRTGRYEQYF.